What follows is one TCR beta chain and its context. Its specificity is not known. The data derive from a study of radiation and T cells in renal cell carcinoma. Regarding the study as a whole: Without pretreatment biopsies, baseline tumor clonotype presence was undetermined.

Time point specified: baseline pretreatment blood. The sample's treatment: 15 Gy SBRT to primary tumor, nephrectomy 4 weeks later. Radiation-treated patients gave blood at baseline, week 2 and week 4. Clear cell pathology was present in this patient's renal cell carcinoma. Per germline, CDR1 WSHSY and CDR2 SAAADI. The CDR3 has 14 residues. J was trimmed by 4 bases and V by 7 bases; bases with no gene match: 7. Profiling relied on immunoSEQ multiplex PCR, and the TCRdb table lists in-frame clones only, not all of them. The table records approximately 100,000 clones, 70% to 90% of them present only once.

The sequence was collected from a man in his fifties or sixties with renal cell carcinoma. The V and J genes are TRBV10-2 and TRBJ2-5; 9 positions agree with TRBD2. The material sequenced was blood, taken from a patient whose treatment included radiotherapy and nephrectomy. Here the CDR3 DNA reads TGCGCCAGCATTAGCGGGAGTAGTTTAGAGACCCAGTACTTC. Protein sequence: CASISGSSLETQYF.